This is a list of T cell receptor beta chains from one sample in a study of OX40 agonist ivuxolimab in advanced cancers. Sequenced by immunoSEQ multiplex PCR; TCRdb stores in-frame clones only, minus some. This table holds 65,000 to 75,000 clones, 75% to 90% found once. Sequences were derived from CD4+ or CD8+ T cells sorted from blood, sampled in a trial of the OX40 agonist ivuxolimab. Receptor source: an adult with an advanced solid tumor such as melanoma, head and neck, liver or kidney cancer. CDR3s include the opening cysteine and the closing phenylalanine or tryptophan. A D gene is named only where the DNA matches it firmly. Size is stated for part of the rows, as once, few or many counts, or as a class when the clone is expanded.

V	D	size	J	CDR3	DNA
TRBV2	.	.	TRBJ1-1	CASRRRGPAGTEAFF	TGTGCCAGCAGGCGCCGGGGACCGGCGGGCACTGAAGCTTTCTTT
TRBV5-1	TRBD2	once	TRBJ2-7	CASSSIAGDTYEQYF	TGCGCCAGCAGCTCAATAGCGGGGGACACCTACGAGCAGTACTTC
TRBV19	.	.	TRBJ2-7	CASSTQGGYEQYF	TGTGCCAGTAGTACCCAGGGAGGCTACGAGCAGTACTTC
TRBV19	.	.	TRBJ2-7	CASIIPAPFYEQYF	TGTGCCAGTATCATTCCGGCCCCTTTCTACGAGCAGTACTTC
TRBV28	.	once	TRBJ2-7	CASREALTEQYF	TGTGCCAGCAGAGAGGCGTTAACCGAGCAGTACTTC
TRBV19	.	many	TRBJ2-2	CASDPSIGYGELFF	TGTGCCAGCGATCCATCTATAGGTTACGGGGAGCTGTTTTTT
TRBV10-3	.	once	TRBJ2-1	CAISQPGGASYNEQFF	TGTGCCATCAGCCAGCCGGGCGGAGCGTCCTACAATGAGCAGTTCTTC
TRBV28	.	.	TRBJ1-2	CASSFPRTASLGYTF	TGTGCCAGCAGTTTCCCCCGGACAGCTTCCCTCGGCTACACCTTC
TRBV7-9	TRBD1	.	TRBJ2-4	CASSFGTGTAKNIQYF	TGTGCCAGCAGCTTTGGGACAGGGACCGCCAAAAACATTCAGTACTTC
TRBV18	TRBD2	once	TRBJ2-3	CASSPSLAGVGDTQYF	TGTGCCAGCTCACCATCACTAGCGGGAGTGGGAGATACGCAGTATTTT
TRBV28	.	.	TRBJ1-2	CASSQGTLYVYGYTF	TGTGCCAGCAGTCAAGGTACCCTCTATGTCTATGGCTACACCTTC
TRBV28	.	.	TRBJ1-3	CASSSGQRNTIYF	TGTGCCAGCAGTTCAGGACAGAGGAACACCATATATTTT
TRBV7-6	TRBD2	.	TRBJ2-2	CASSLVPSGGAKAGELFF	TGTGCCAGCAGCTTAGTCCCTAGCGGGGGGGCAAAGGCCGGGGAGCTGTTTTTT
TRBV5-1	TRBD2	.	TRBJ2-5	CASSLSGSGSQETQYF	TGCGCCAGCAGCTTGAGTGGTAGCGGGTCCCAAGAGACCCAGTACTTC
TRBV11-1	.	.	TRBJ2-1	CASSLEQGGEQFF	TGTGCCAGCAGCTTAGAACAAGGTGGTGAGCAGTTCTTC
TRBV30	.	.	TRBJ2-2	CAWRVGLFSRKTGELFF	TGTGCCTGGCGAGTTGGACTCTTCAGTCGAAAAACCGGGGAGCTGTTTTTT
TRBV7-3	.	.	TRBJ2-3	CASSLTPYQGSYTQYF	TGTGCCAGCAGCTTAACCCCCTACCAGGGGAGTTATACGCAGTATTTT
TRBV6-5	.	.	TRBJ2-7	CASSTRDRDEQYF	TGTGCCAGCAGTACCCGGGACCGCGACGAGCAGTACTTC
TRBV20-1	.	.	TRBJ2-5	CSASGEETQYF	TGCAGTGCTAGTGGCGAAGAGACCCAGTACTTC
TRBV6-5	.	once	TRBJ1-1	CASSLQPNTEAFF	TGTGCCAGCAGCCTACAGCCGAACACTGAAGCTTTCTTT
TRBV5-6	TRBD1	.	TRBJ1-1	CASSLGSGQVPKGSFF	TGTGCCAGCAGCTTGGGGTCAGGACAGGTCCCCAAGGGATCTTTCTTT
TRBV19	.	.	TRBJ2-7	CATSSGPGVRGTRSYEQYF	TGTGCCACCAGTAGTGGCCCGGGAGTACGAGGGACCCGGTCCTACGAGCAGTACTTC
TRBV2	TRBD2	.	TRBJ2-3	CASRSSWAGGTDTQYF	TGTGCCAGCAGGTCTAGTTGGGCGGGGGGGACAGATACGCAGTATTTT